The source of this T cell receptor (beta chain) is a study of OX40 agonist ivuxolimab in advanced cancers. If patients had autoimmune disease history or systemic immunosuppression, they were excluded. Germline loops: CDR1 KGHSH, CDR2 LQKENI. Trimming cost V 1 base and J 1 base, with 4 bases left between them. This CDR3 has 13 residues. Generated by immunoSEQ multiplex PCR, the TCRdb table keeps only in-frame clones and is missing some. The sample lists about 50,000 clones, about 88% seen once, with 0.64% in the top ten. This clone is labeled as medium-sized. This receptor was taken from an adult with an advanced solid tumor such as melanoma, head and neck, liver or kidney cancer. The V and J genes are TRBV18 and TRBJ1-1, with D hard to call. The sequences come from CD4+ or CD8+ T cells sorted from blood, collected in a trial of the OX40 agonist ivuxolimab. CDR3 protein: CASSPRQNTEAFF. CDR3 bases: TGTGCCAGCTCACCACGACAGAACACTGAAGCTTTCTTT.